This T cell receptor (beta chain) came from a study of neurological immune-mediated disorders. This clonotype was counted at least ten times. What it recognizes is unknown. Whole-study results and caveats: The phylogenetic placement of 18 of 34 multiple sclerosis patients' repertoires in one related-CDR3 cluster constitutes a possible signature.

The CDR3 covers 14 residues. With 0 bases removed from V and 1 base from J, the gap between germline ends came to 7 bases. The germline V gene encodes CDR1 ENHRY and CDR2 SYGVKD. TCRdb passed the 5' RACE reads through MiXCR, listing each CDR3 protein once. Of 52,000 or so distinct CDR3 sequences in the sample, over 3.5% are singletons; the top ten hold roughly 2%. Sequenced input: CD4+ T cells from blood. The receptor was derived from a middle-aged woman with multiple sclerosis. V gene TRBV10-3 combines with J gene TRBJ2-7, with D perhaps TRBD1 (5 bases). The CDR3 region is CAISESRGSYEQYF. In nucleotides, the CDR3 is TGTGCCATCAGTGAGTCTAGGGGTTCCTACGAGCAGTACTTC.